This TCR beta chain was identified during a study of cytomegalovirus exposure and HLA in healthy donors listed by TCRdb under 2017. A note on the overall study: The 500 to 700 repertoires of the first cohort and the roughly 110 validation repertoires were produced on the same platform, according to a later analysis. The aim of the study was to test whether cataloging public T cell receptors could identify signatures of past pathogen exposure. In addition to the first cohort of around 670 subjects, a separate validation cohort of over 90 different subjects was used. The study combined high-throughput TCR immunosequencing, statistical association of individual TCRs with disease status, and machine learning to predict cytomegalovirus infection status. The paper's findings and limits, for the study overall: All 120 or so repertoires were used to score co-occurrence in the validation cohort in a later analysis, because that analysis had no HLA typing for the cohort. The authors suggested that the approach could potentially be extended to other disease states and immunological phenotypes. In the study, around 150 TCR beta chains were listed as associated with cytomegalovirus. Most TCR sequences were seen in very few donors, while some public TCRs were found in many individuals. In vitro tests confirmed that a few of the cytomegalovirus-associated TCR beta chains recognize cytomegalovirus antigens. The classifier was reported to diagnose cytomegalovirus status with high specificity and sensitivity in both the original and validation cohorts. A later analysis found that TCRs clustered in the first cohort also tended to co-occur in the 120 validation repertoires, with 90% to 95% of cluster scores above 0.

For CDR1 and CDR2, the germline V gene lists MDHEN and SYDVKM. The CDR3 runs 16 residues from the cysteine to the phenylalanine. Here the CDR3 DNA is all that survives: 48 bases in frame from base 1. V is cut by 5 bases and J by 0 bases, and the space between the germline ends is 13 bases. The donors belonged to the validation cohort of under 150 subjects, which was separate from the roughly 670-subject first cohort. Library generation was performed with the immunoSEQ multiplex PCR assay. From the authors' description of their analysis: A statistical classification framework was developed to diagnose cytomegalovirus status using the catalog of TCR beta chain sequences. TCRdb mirrors the immuneACCESS table, restricted to in-frame sequences. Some clones are absent from its copies; in checked studies, under half trace to an unresolved V gene, and the reason for the others is unknown. The V and J calls and clone size are taken from that table; D and trimming were inferred from the DNA. Counted in this sample were fewer than 95,000 clones; roughly 94% of them appeared once. Clones ranked in the top ten supply about 0.63% of the sample.

Notes on this clone: It has no known antigen specificity. Base qualities are not recorded, but no much larger clone differs from it by a single base.

Source material: PBMCs. The rearranged chain carries TRBV28 and TRBJ1-4; no D gene call is confident. The source of this sequence is a woman between 18 and 29 years old in good health and CMV-seronegative. The nucleotides read TGTGCCAGCAGTCCCTTTAGCCCGGCAACTAATGAAAAACTGTTTTTT. This yields the protein CASSPFSPATNEKLFF.